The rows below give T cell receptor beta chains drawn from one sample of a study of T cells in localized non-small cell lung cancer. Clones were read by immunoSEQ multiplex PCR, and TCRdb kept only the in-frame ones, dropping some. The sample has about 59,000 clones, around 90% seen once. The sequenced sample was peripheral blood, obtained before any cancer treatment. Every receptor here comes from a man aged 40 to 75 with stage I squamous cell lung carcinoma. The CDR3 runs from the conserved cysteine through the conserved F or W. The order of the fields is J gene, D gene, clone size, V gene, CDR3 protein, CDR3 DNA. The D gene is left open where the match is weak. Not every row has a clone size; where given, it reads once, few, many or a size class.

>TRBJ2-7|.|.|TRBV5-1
CASSLGGVGNEQYF
TGCGCCAGCAGCTTGGGAGGGGTAGGGAACGAGCAGTACTTC
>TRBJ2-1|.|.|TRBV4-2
CASSLSAPPQFF
TGTGCCAGCAGCCTTTCGGCCCCCCCCCAGTTCTTC
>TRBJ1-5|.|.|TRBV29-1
CSVETARNQPQHF
TGCAGCGTTGAAACAGCTCGCAATCAGCCCCAGCATTTT
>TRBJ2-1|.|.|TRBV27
CASSHGGNEQFF
TGTGCCAGCAGCCATGGGGGGAATGAGCAGTTCTTC
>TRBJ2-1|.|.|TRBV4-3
CASSQDLGQGGYEQFF
TGCGCCAGCAGCCAAGATCTCGGGCAGGGGGGCTATGAGCAGTTCTTC
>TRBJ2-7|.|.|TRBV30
CAWSQTYEQYF
TGTGCCTGGAGCCAAACCTACGAGCAGTACTTC
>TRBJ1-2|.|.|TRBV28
CASSPRRPGNGYTF
TGTGCCAGCAGTCCCCGGCGACCAGGGAATGGCTACACCTTC
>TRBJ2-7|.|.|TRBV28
CASSLPQRPSSYEQYF
TGTGCTAGCAGTTTACCCCAGCGACCCAGCTCCTACGAGCAGTACTTC
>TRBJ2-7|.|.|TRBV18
CASSRSAGGTYEQYF
TGTGCCAGCTCACGTTCCGCTGGGGGTACCTACGAGCAGTACTTC
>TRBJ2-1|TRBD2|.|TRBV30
CAWSRLAGVHNEQFF
TGTGCCTGGAGCCGACTAGCGGGAGTCCACAATGAGCAGTTCTTC
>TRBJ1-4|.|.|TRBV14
CASSQAGVEKLFF
TGTGCCAGCAGCCAGGCGGGAGTTGAAAAACTGTTTTTT
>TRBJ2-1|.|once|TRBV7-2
CASSSQGGGPPYNEQFF
TGTGCCAGCAGCTCCCAGGGGGGGGGACCGCCCTACAATGAGCAGTTCTTC
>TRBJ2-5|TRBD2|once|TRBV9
CASSVESSGRWETQYF
TGTGCCAGCAGCGTAGAGAGTAGCGGGAGATGGGAGACCCAGTACTTC
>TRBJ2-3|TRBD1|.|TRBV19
CASSMGQGASDTQYF
TGTGCCAGTAGTATGGGACAGGGGGCATCAGATACGCAGTATTTT
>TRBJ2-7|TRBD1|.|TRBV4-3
CASSQGTGSSYEQYF
TGCGCCAGCAGCCAAGGGACAGGGAGCTCCTACGAGCAGTACTTC
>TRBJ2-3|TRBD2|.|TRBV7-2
CASSLVAGDQDTQYF
TGTGCCAGCAGCTTAGTAGCGGGAGACCAAGATACGCAGTATTTT
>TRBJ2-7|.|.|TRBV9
CASSVGLSSSYEQYF
TGTGCCAGCAGCGTAGGGCTCTCGAGCTCCTACGAGCAGTACTTC